This TCR beta chain was documented in a study of cytomegalovirus exposure and HLA in healthy donors. Unrecorded immune exposures were likely, despite nominal health at sampling. The germline V gene encodes CDR1 GTSNPN and CDR2 SVGIG (reference sequence). The CDR3 is 11 residues long. The V end lost 2 bases, the J end lost 6 bases, and 8 bases lay between the germline ends. PCR involved 60 Vbeta and 13 Jbeta primers. Here immunoSEQ multiplex PCR was the method, and the copy in TCRdb shows in-frame clones only, minus some. The sample includes 99,000 or so clones, approximately 76% of them seen just once. On this clone itself: What it binds is not known.

Whole-study results and caveats: Analysis was carried out at a later point, and it linked a missense DCLRE1C variant to TCR beta V- and J-gene trimming.

This clonotype was sampled from a woman under 30 in good health and CMV-seropositive. The chain carries TRBV30 and TRBJ2-7; D is undetermined. Material for sequencing was PBMCs. CDR3 DNA: TGTGCCTGGAGTACCGGGTCCGAGCAGTACTTC. Its protein is CAWSTGSEQYF.